These T cell receptor beta chains were read from a single sample in a study of T cell responses to AZD1222 COVID-19 vaccine. The method was immunoSEQ multiplex PCR; TCRdb's version includes in-frame clones alone and lacks a portion of them. Of 110,000 or so clones listed, 85% to 90% are singletons. The sample consisted of peripheral blood, taken 28 days after the second AZD1222 dose. The receptors shown here come from an adult who received the AZD1222 COVID-19 vaccine. Each CDR3 is given with its conserved first and last residue. Each record gives: V gene, CDR3 protein.

>TRBV10-3
CAISEGTVRGNTEAFF
>TRBV5-4
CASSLGGATYEQYF
>TRBV30
CAGTSTGEQYF
>TRBV28
CASSPSSGRVQFF
>TRBV10-3
CAISEPGLAGQSAWAQYF
>TRBV6-1
CASSEFDRGRISGNTIYF
>TRBV5-6
CASNFGFEAFF
>TRBV19
CASLYTGELFF
>TRBV28
CASRRGGSNQPQHF
>TRBV27
CASSWGQGVYNEQFF
>TRBV10-1
CASSAGLAGPYEQYF
>TRBV19
CASRVTSGGTETQYF
>TRBV7-9
CASSPQARGNMNTEAFF
>TRBV12-5
CASGSGTGPGEQYF
>TRBV5-1
CASSSTYQSEAFF
>TRBV2
CASSRDQQETQYF
>TRBV30
CAWSPGQGYQPQHF
>TRBV3-1/TRBV3-2
CASSQGPGVSYEQYF
>TRBV29-1
CSVVQEILNTEAFF
>TRBV11-2
CASSLTRTGSYNEQFF
>TRBV5-1
CASRRTQGTGNTIYF
>TRBV7-9
CASSSTGTGGSNYGYTF
>TRBV11-2
CASSLERGETQYF
>TRBV5-1
CASSPGPSSGNTIYF
>TRBV2
CASRDPSRGRAPDTQYF
>TRBV15
CATSREGLGGQETQYF
>TRBV6-5
CASSYVSRSYNSPLHF
>TRBV11-3
CASSPRVGGGTGELFF
>TRBV5-4
CASSPDSSSYNEQFF
>TRBV7-6
CASSRSWPNEQFF
>TRBV9
CASSPRTSPYNEQFF
>TRBV11-2
CASSLDLGDYEQYF
>TRBV10-2
CASTLGTSGVAGEQFF
>TRBV2
CASSSSGNQPQHF
>TRBV5-4
CASSPMAPGQGSTGELFF
>TRBV7-9
CASSLGASGGDTQYF
>TRBV5-3
CARSLDPQDTEAFF
>TRBV3-1/TRBV3-2
CASSRSMGRNNEQFF
>TRBV6-4
CASSAGMDGYTF
>TRBV4-2
CASSQDNVVGIASTDTQYF
>TRBV9
CASKRGGGNTIYF
>TRBV11-2
CASSLVANEQYF
>TRBV29-1
CSVKPGQGTEAFF
>TRBV7-2
CASSLWAGGRWSTGELFF
>TRBV6-9
CARRGHSYEQYF
>TRBV6-1
CASSEQVHTF
>TRBV3-1/TRBV3-2
CASSQSGTQLFF
>TRBV28
CASSLGQGGRSYGYTF
>TRBV29-1
CSVDTFGSSYGYTF
>TRBV19
CASSILAGAVNEQYF
>TRBV14
CASSQAGSAWTEAFF
>TRBV5-1
CASSPRGRAPDTQYF
>TRBV3-1/TRBV3-2
CASSAIGSQGYYGYTF